This T cell receptor beta chain was observed in a study of control samples from healthy donors and cancer patients. This CDR3 has 14 residues. Trimming cost V 5 bases and J 1 base, with 9 bases left between them. CDR1 is SGHTA, CDR2 FQGNSA, per germline. TCRdb's table, derived via immunoSEQ multiplex PCR, lists solely in-frame clones and lacks some. The sample carries roughly 150,000 clones, about 91% recorded once. Specimen: blood. This clonotype was sampled from a man aged 18 to 29 in good health. The J gene is TRBJ1-3, the V gene TRBV7-2; TRBD1 is a possible D gene (5 bases). CDR3 sequence (DNA): TGTGCCAGCAGCCCTCAGGGATCTGGAAACACCATATATTTT. Protein sequence: CASSPQGSGNTIYF.